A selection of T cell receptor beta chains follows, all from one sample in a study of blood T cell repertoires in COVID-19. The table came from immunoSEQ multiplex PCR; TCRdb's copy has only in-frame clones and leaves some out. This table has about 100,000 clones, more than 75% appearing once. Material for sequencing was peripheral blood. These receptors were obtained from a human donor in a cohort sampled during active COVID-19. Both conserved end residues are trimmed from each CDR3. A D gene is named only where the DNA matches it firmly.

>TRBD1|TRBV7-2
ASSTYGQGTDTQY
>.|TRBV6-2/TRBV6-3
ASSLATDTQY
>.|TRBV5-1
ASSPTRQVSINEQF
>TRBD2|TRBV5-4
ASSLRLAGGGQF
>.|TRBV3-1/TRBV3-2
ASSQGLVADTQY
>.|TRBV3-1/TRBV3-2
ASRQASNYGYT
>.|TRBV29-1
SVAPGTDTQY
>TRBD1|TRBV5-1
ASSFDRGNSPLH
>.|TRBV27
ASSGSWVTDTQY
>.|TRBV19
ASSGQKGNSPLH
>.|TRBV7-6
ASSLRGESTEAF
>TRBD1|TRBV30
AWGTGQNNSPLH
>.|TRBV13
ASSFRTITGELF
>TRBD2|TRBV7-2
ASSAASGSRGEQY
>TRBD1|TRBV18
ASSLPGQGVVDTQY
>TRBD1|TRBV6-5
ASSYNRGTEAF
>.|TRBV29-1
SVATGTFYGYT
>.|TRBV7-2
ASSSRAETMKEQF
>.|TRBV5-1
ASSRGSNTDTQY
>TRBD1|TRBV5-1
ASSLGDRVAYEQY
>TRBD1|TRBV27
ASSLGQGRVNTEAF
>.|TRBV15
ATSRYFGQKNTEAF
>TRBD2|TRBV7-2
ASSVSGGISYEQY
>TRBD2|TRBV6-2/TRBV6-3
ASSGRGLASDTQY
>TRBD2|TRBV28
ASSSAGVSDTQY
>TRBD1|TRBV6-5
ASKPGQGPYEQY
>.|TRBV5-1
ASSLPGLNSPLH
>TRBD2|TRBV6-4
ASTIDKRGAKGGELF
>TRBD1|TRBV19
ASSTLQGTNYNSPLH
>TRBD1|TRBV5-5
ASGRQGFYGYT
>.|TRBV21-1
ASSKVRGLNTGELF
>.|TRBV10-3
AIKDRDKSGNEQF
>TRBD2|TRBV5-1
ASSLGGLGETQY
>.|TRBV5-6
ASSLGGLKTEAF
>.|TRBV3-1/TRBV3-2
ASSQWQGGEKLF
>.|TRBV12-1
ASRLLAATYNEQF
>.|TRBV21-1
ASSKGVTTVTTYEQY
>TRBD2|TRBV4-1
ASSQVSGLAGAYEQY
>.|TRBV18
ASSRGDNTGELF
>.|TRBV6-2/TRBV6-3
ASSLTGSNTEAF
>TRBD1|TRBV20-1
SASTRQGYEQY
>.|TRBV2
ASSEASRLTKNIQY
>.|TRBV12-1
ASRRLLLEDSPYEQY
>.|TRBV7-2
ASSAGIEQY
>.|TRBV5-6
ASSLSQGWLNYEQY
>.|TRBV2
ASTAANRDTQY
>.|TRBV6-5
ASMSTGSSYEQY
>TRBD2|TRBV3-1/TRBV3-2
ASSQEVLAGVLYEQY
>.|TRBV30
ACSRVRGSGANVLT
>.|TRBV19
ASTTFSGYQPQH
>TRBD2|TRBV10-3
AISELGAGGLEQY
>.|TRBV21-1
ASSKARCRGLYEQY
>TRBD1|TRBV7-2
ASSLARTGGTDTQY
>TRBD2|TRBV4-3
ASSQEASGGAEQF
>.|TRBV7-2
ATQLVGGGEQY